This entry lists 5 T cell receptor beta chains sequenced from one sample in a study of cytomegalovirus exposure and HLA in healthy donors. Method: immunoSEQ multiplex PCR; TCRdb's copy keeps in-frame clones and lacks some. The table lists 100,000 to 150,000 clones, roughly 90% of them singletons. The sample comprised PBMCs. These receptors were collected from a woman aged 18-30 years in good health and CMV-seronegative.

The chain joins TRBV7-9 to TRBJ1-5; 9 positions agree with TRBD1. CDR3 size: 17 residues. The ends lost 1 base at V and 2 bases at J; junction bases unmatched: 6. Germline assignment: CDR1 SEHNR and CDR2 FQNEAQ (reference sequence). The CDR3 protein is CASSLGGTGMGNQPQHF. The DNA of the CDR3 is TGTGCCAGCAGCTTAGGGGGGACAGGGATGGGCAATCAGCCCCAGCATTTT. Filled out from reference TRBV7-9 and TRBJ1-5, the complete variable domain reads DTGVSQNPRHKITKRGQNVTFRCDPISEHNRLYWYRQTLGQGPEFLTYFQNEAQLEKSRLLSDRFSAERPKGSFSTLEIQRTEQGDSAMYLCASSLGGTGMGNQPQHFGDGTRLSIL.

The V call is TRBV7-9, the J call TRBJ1-2, with 10 bases aligning to TRBD1. Germline CDR1 reads SEHNR; CDR2 reads FQNEAQ (reference sequence). J lost 3 bases, V lost 5 bases, and 6 bases had no gene match. The CDR3 is 15 amino acids. The CDR3 reads CASSRRQGADYGYTF. Here the CDR3 DNA reads TGTGCCAGCAGCCGACGACAGGGGGCGGACTATGGCTACACCTTC.

This chain links TRBV2 with TRBJ2-1, with D tentatively TRBD1 (6 bases). CDR1 SNHLY and CDR2 FYNNEI come from the germline V gene. Deletions cut 7 bases from V and 10 bases from J, with 17 bases between. The CDR3 length is 13 residues. In nucleotides, the CDR3 is TGTGCCAGCAACCCCACTAGAGACAGGGAGCAGTTCTTC. It specifies CASNPTRDREQFF.

The J gene is TRBJ2-3, the V gene TRBV30; weak D call: TRBD2 (7 bases). CDR3 size: 14 residues. The V end was cut by 5 bases, the J end by 4 bases, with 16 bases between. Germline CDR1 and CDR2: GTSNPN and SVGIG (reference sequence). The CDR3 loop reads CAWSPGGRADTQYF. CDR3 coding DNA: TGTGCCTGGTCGCCGGGGGGCCGGGCAGATACGCAGTATTTT.

The V and J genes are TRBV7-8 and TRBJ2-7, with TRBD2 identical over 13 bases. Germline CDR1 SGHVS, CDR2 FQNEAQ. After removal of 5 bases from V and 0 bases from J, the junction contained 4 bases not matched to a gene. This CDR3 has 16 amino acids. The CDR3 coding sequence is TGTGCCAGCAGCCTCAGGACTAGCGGGAGCTCCTACGAGCAGTACTTC. Protein: CASSLRTSGSSYEQYF.